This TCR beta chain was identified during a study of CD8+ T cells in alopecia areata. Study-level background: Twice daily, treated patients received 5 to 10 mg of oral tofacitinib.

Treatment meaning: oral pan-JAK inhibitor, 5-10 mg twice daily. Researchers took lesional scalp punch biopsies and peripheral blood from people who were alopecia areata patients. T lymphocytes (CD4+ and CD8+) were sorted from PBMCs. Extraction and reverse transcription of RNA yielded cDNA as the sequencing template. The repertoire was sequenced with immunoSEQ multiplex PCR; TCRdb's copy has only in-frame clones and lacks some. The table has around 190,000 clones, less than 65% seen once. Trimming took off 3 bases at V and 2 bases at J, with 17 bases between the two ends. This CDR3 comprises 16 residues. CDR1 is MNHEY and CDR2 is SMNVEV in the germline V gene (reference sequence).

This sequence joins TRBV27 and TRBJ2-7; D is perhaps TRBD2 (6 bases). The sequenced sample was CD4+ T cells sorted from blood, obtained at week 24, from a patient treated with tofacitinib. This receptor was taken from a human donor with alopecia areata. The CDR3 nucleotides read TGTGCCAGCAGTTTTGCGGGACGACCCCGGGCCTACGAGCAGTACTTC. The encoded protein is CASSFAGRPRAYEQYF.